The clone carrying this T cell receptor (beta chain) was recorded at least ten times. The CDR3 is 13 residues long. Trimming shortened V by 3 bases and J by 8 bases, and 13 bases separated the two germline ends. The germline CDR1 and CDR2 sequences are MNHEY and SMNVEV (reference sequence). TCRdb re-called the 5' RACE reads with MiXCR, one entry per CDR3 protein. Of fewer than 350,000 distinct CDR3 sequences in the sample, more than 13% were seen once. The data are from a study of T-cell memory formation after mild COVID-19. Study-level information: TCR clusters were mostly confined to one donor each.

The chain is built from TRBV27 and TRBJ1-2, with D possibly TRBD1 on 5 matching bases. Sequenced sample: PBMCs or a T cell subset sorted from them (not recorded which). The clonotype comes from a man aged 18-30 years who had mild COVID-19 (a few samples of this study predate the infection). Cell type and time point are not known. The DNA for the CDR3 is TGTGCCAGCAGTTTTGGGGGAGTGCGGGGCTACACCTTC. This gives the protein CASSFGGVRGYTF.